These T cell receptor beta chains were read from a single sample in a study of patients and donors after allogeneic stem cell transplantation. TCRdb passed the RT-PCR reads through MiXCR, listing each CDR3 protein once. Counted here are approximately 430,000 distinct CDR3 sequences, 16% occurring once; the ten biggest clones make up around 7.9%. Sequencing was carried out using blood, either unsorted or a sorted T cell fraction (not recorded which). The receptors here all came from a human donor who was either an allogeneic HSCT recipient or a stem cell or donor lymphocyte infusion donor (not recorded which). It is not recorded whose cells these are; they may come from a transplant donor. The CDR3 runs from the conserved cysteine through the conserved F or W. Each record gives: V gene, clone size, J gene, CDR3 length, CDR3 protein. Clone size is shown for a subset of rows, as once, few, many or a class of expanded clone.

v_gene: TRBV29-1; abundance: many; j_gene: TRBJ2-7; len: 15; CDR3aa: CSVEARTGDTYEQYF
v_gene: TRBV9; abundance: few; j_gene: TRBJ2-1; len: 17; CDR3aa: CASSVVGGRNSYNEQFF
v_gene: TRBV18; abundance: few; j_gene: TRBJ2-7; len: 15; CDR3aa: CASSPTSGNSYEQYF
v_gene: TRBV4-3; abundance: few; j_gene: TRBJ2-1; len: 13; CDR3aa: CASSLQGGNEQFF
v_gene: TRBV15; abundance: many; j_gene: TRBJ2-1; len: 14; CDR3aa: CATSGLDRNNEQFF
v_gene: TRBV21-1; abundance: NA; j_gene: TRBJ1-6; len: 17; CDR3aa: CANGSLGSSSYNSPLHF
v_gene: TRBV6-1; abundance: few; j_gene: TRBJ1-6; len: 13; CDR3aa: CASSGGGISPLHF
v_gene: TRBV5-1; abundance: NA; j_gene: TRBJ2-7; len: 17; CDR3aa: CASSQLTRDRATYEQYF
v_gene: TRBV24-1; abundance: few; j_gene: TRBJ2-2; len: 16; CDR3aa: CATSGHSGANTGELFF
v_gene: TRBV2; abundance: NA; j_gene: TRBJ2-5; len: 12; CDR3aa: CASTQAEETQYF
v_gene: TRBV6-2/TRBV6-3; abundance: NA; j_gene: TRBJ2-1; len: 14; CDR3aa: CASSYGQVRGEQFF
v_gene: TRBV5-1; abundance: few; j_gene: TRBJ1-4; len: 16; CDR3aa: CASSLIQASPNEKLFF
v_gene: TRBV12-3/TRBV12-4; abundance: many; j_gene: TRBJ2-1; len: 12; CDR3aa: CASSWGQGEQFF
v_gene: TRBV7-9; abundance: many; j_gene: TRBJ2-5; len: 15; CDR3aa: CASSPPVQGGQTQYF
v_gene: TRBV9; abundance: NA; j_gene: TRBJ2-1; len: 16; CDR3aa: CASSVRQGGGHNEQFF
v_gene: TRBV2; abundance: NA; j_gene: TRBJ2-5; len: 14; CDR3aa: CASSEAIAEATQYF
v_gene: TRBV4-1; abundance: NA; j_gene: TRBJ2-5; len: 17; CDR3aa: CASSQDFGGGISETQYF
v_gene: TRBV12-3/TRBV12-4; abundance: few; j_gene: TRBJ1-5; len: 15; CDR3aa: CASSFSAVLHQPQHF
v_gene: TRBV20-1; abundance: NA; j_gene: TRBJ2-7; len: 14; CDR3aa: CSARDPTGTYEQYF
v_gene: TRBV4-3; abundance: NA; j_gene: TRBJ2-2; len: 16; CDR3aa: CASSQVQGQGVGELFF
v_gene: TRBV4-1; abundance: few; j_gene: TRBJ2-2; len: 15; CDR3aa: CASSHRPQGIGELFF
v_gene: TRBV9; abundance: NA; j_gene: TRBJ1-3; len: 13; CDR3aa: CASSDTAGNTIYF
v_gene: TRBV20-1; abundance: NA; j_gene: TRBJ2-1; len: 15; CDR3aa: CSARGRARALNEQFF
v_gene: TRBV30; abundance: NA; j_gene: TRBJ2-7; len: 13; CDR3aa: CAWSTGPGYEQYF
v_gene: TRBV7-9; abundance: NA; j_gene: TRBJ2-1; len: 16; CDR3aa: CASSPTRAPSYNEQFF
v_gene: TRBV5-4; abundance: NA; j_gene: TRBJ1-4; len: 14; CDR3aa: CASRPGTTNEKLFF
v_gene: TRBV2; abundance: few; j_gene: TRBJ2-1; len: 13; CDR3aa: CASRRTSAVEQFF
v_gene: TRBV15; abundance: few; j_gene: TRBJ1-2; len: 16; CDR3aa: CATSRYTGEVAYGYTF
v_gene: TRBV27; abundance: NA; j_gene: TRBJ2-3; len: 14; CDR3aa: CASSRGTSGDTQYF
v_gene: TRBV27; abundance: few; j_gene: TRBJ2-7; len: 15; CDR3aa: CASSSPGAGANEQYF
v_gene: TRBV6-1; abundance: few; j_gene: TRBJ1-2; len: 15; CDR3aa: CASRANRDPNYGYTF
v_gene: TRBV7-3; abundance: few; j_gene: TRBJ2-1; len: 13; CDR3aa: CASSPVRGNEQFF
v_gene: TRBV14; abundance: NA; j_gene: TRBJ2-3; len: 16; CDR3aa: CASSHLTSRAGLTQYF
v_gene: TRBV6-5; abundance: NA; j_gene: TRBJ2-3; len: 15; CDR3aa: CASSSGTGFTDTQYF
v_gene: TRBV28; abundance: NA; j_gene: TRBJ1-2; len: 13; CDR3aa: CASTGTGGYGYTF
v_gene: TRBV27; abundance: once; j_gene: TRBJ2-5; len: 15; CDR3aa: CASSPGLGPPGTQYF
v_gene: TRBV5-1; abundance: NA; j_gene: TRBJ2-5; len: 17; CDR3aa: CASSRPPSPGRGETQYF
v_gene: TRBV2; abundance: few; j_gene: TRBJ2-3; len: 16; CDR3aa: CASSRLSSGGGDTQYF
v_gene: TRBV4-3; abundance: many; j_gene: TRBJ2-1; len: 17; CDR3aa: CASSQDGTGSSYNEQFF
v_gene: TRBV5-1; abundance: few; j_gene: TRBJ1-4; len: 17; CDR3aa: CASSLNIRGVAGEKLFF
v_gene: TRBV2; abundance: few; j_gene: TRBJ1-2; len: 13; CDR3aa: CASSNRASYGYTF
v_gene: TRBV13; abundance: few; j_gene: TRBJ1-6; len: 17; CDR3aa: CASSLRTGALSNSPLHF
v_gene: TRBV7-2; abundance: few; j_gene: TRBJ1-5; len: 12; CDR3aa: CASSLWNQPQHF
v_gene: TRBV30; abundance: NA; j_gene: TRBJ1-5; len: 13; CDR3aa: CAWSTGVNQPQHF
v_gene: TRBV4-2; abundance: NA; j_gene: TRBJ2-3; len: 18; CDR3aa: CASSQDLLAGPSTDTQYF
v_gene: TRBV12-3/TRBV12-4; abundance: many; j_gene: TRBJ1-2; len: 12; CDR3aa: CASSFGGDGYTF